Below are 25 T cell receptor beta chains sequenced from a single sample in a study of shared clonotypes between healthy human individuals. CD8 cells regarded as naive lacked CD45RO, were positively chosen for CCR7, and omitted terminally differentiated effector memory CD45RA+ cells. Using immunoSEQ multiplex PCR, the repertoire was profiled, and TCRdb retains in-frame clones only, with some absent. The data show 1.5 million to 2.5 million clones, about 95% seen once. The sample was naive CD8+ T cells sorted from blood. These receptors all stem from a man aged 18 to 30 in good health.

The CDR3 sequence: CASSFQTSGDTQYF. In DNA, the CDR3 is TGTGCCAGCAGCTTTCAGACTAGCGGAGATACGCAGTATTTT. The chain links TRBV7-6 to TRBJ2-3; 9 nucleotides agree with TRBD2. Per the germline V gene, CDR1 is SGHVS and CDR2 is FNYEAQ. The V and J ends lost 3 bases and 5 bases, in that order; junction bases with no gene match: 3. The CDR3 has 14 amino acids.

The CDR3: CATSAPAFGQPKFETQYF. CDR3 nucleotides: TGTGCCACCAGCGCACCCGCCTTTGGACAGCCGAAATTTGAGACCCAGTACTTC. This chain links TRBV15 with TRBJ2-5; maybe TRBD1 (6 bases). The CDR3 spans 18 residues. The germline V gene has CDR1 LNHNV and CDR2 YYDKDF (reference sequence). Trimming pared 5 bases from V and 5 bases from J, leaving 27 bases between. Full variable domain (missing parts from reference TRBV15 and TRBJ2-5): DAMVIQNPRYQVTQFGKPVTLSCSQTLNHNVMYWYQQKSSQAPKLLFHYYDKDFNNEADTPDNFQSRRPNTSFCFLDIRSPGLGDTAMYLCATSAPAFGQPKFETQYFGPGTRLLVL.

V is TRBV7-9 and J is TRBJ1-2; unclear D gene. V was trimmed by 6 bases and J by 11 bases, leaving 13 bases between them. The CDR3 contains 11 residues. The V gene's germline CDR1 is SEHNR and CDR2 FQNEAQ (reference sequence). DNA for the CDR3: TGTGCCAGCAGTCGGGCGGAGTTTTACACCTTC. Protein product: CASSRAEFYTF.

This sequence joins TRBV19 and TRBJ2-7; D is possibly TRBD1 or TRBD2 (5 bases each). Germline V lookup: CDR1 LNHDA, CDR2 SQIVND (reference sequence). The V gene lost 5 bases and the J gene lost 3 bases, with 17 bases spanning the gap. The CDR3 sequence is 15 residues long. The CDR3 sequence: CASSPGQGVFYEQYF. The CDR3 region has the DNA TGTGCCAGTAGTCCCGGGCAGGGAGTATTCTACGAGCAGTACTTC. Drawing the rest from reference TRBV19 and TRBJ2-7, the complete variable domain is DGGITQSPKYLFRKEGQNVTLSCEQNLNHDAMYWYRQDPGQGLRLIYYSQIVNDFQKGDIAEGYSVSREKKESFPLTVTSAQKNPTAFYLCASSPGQGVFYEQYFGPGTRLTVT.

CDR3 sequence reads: CASSVTSTGELFF. The DNA of the CDR3 is TGTGCCAGCAGCGTCACAAGTACCGGGGAGCTGTTTTTT. The chain employs TRBV11-3 and TRBJ2-2; D uncertain. Trimming removed 5 bases at V and 5 bases at J, with 9 bases between. This CDR3 spans 13 amino acids. Germline CDR1 SGHNT, CDR2 YENEEA.

V gene TRBV27 combines with J gene TRBJ1-6; D might be TRBD1 (5 bases). The ends were cut back, 5 bases at V and 4 bases at J, with 15 bases in the middle. This CDR3 spans 16 amino acids. Germline V gene data show CDR1 as MNHEY and CDR2 as SMNVEV (reference sequence). The CDR3 DNA is TGTGCCAGCAGTGCCCCTCGGGGGGGGTATAATTCACCCCTCCACTTT. Amino acid sequence: CASSAPRGGYNSPLHF.

This chain links TRBV2 with TRBJ2-1; possibly TRBD2 for D (6 bases). The CDR3 sequence is 19 residues long. Germline values: CDR1 SNHLY, CDR2 FYNNEI. The V end lost 0 bases, the J end lost 2 bases, and 20 bases lay between the germline ends. Here the CDR3 reads CASSEASLSGGFPYNEQFF. CDR3 DNA sequence: TGTGCCAGCAGTGAAGCTTCCCTGTCTGGGGGGTTCCCCTACAATGAGCAGTTCTTC.

The rearrangement joins TRBV4-1 to TRBJ2-2; 9 bases align to TRBD1. Germline CDR1 reads MGHRA; CDR2 reads YSYEKL. Trimming at V came to 7 bases and at J to 4 bases, leaving 10 bases not matched to a gene. The CDR3 spans 16 residues. This CDR3 reads CASTGGQGGITGELFF. The CDR3 bases are TGCGCCAGCACCGGGGGACAGGGAGGGATCACCGGGGAGCTGTTTTTT.

The V call is TRBV9, the J call TRBJ2-3, with TRBD2 matching 11 bases. The ends lost 2 bases at V and 2 bases at J; junction bases unmatched: 13. The germline gives CDR1 SGDLS, CDR2 YYNGEE. This CDR3 is 19 amino acids long. CDR3 protein: CASSVNSGLADPITDTQYF. The CDR3 DNA reads as TGTGCCAGCAGCGTTAACTCGGGACTAGCGGACCCGATCACAGATACGCAGTATTTT.

The chain joins TRBV5-4 to TRBJ1-2, with D unclear. The germline V and J ends were trimmed by 6 bases and 4 bases, with 19 bases remaining between them. This CDR3 has 15 residues. In germline, CDR1 is SGHNT, CDR2 YYREEE (reference sequence). The CDR3 loop reads CASIENVPGTYGYTF. The CDR3 nucleotides read TGTGCCAGCATAGAAAACGTACCAGGAACCTATGGCTACACCTTC.

The genes are TRBV28 and TRBJ2-7, with TRBD2 as a possible D gene (5 bases). Germline CDR1 MDHEN, CDR2 SYDVKM. Trimming took 3 bases from V and 0 from J, leaving 9 bases between them. The CDR3 has 14 amino acids. The chain's CDR3 is CASSFGESSYEQYF. The CDR3, as DNA: TGTGCCAGCAGTTTCGGGGAGAGCTCCTACGAGCAGTACTTC.

The chain uses TRBV28 and TRBJ1-2; unclear D gene. Between the trimmed V and J ends, which lost 5 bases and 8 bases, there was a span of 27 bases. This CDR3 is 17 amino acids long. Germline V gives CDR1 MDHEN, CDR2 SYDVKM. This chain's CDR3 is CASSLDYEDFPPRGYTF. The CDR3, as DNA: TGTGCCAGCAGTCTTGATTATGAAGATTTCCCTCCTCGGGGCTACACCTTC.

The chain carries TRBV7-8 and TRBJ2-3, with D unresolved. The ends were cut back, 5 bases at V and 0 bases at J, with 9 bases in the middle. CDR1 and CDR2 from the germline V gene are SGHVS and FQNEAQ. CDR3 size: 14 residues. The CDR3 sequence: CASSPWASTDTQYF. CDR3 coding DNA: TGTGCCAGCAGCCCTTGGGCGAGCACAGATACGCAGTATTTT.

CDR3 DNA: TGTGCCAGCAGCTCCCACCACTATGGCTACACCTTC. The encoded protein is CASSSHHYGYTF. The rearrangement links TRBV7-9 to TRBJ1-2; no reliable D call. Trimming took off 4 bases at V and 3 bases at J, with 6 bases between the two ends. The V gene's germline CDR1 is SEHNR and CDR2 FQNEAQ (reference sequence). The CDR3 runs 12 residues.

The CDR3 DNA follows: TGTGCCACCAGCACCCGGACAGGCTCCTACGAGCAGTACTTC. This sequence encodes CATSTRTGSYEQYF. V and J are TRBV15 and TRBJ2-7, with 7 bases aligning to TRBD1. The CDR3 covers 14 residues. Germline assignment: CDR1 LNHNV and CDR2 YYDKDF (reference sequence). Trimming removed 4 bases from V and 0 bases from J; junction bases left unmatched: 3.

CDR3 bases: TGTGCCAGCAGCTTAGACAATCTGAACACTGAAGCTTTCTTT. Residues: CASSLDNLNTEAFF. This chain links TRBV7-9 with TRBJ1-1, with unresolved D. CDR1 and CDR2 (germline): SEHNR, FQNEAQ (reference sequence). The length of the CDR3 is 14 residues. The V end was cut by 1 base, the J end by 0 bases, with 6 bases between.

The genes are TRBV15 and TRBJ1-1, with D hard to call. Per germline, CDR1 LNHNV and CDR2 YYDKDF (reference sequence). The CDR3 runs to 16 residues. Trimming took 1 base from V and 1 from J, leaving 13 bases between them. CDR3 residues: CATSRVRALGNTEAFF. The CDR3 DNA reads TGTGCCACCAGCAGAGTGCGTGCGTTGGGGAACACTGAAGCTTTCTTT.

The chain carries TRBV6-5 and TRBJ2-7; D gene unclear. Trimming took off 6 bases at V and 2 bases at J, with 17 bases between the two ends. There are 15 residues in the CDR3. Germline CDR1 reads MNHEY; CDR2 reads SVGAGI. The CDR3 DNA reads as TGTGCCAGCAGCCCCGTTGAGACCGAACCCTACGAGCAGTACTTC. Amino acids: CASSPVETEPYEQYF.

The chain uses TRBV19 and TRBJ2-1; D is uncertain. V lost 5 bases to trimming and J lost 6 bases, with 14 bases between them. This CDR3 has 14 residues. Germline V lookup: CDR1 LNHDA, CDR2 SQIVND (reference sequence). CDR3 loop: CASSPWGSSNEQFF. The CDR3 nucleotides are TGTGCCAGTAGTCCCTGGGGTAGTTCCAATGAGCAGTTCTTC.

J is TRBJ2-1 and V is TRBV7-9, with 7 bases aligning to TRBD2. CDR1 and CDR2 (germline): SEHNR, FQNEAQ (reference sequence). V shed 5 bases and J 0 bases; nucleotides not matched to a gene: 10. The CDR3 runs to 17 residues. The DNA for the CDR3 is TGTGCCAGCAGCACCAGCGGGGCGAGTAGCTCCTACAATGAGCAGTTCTTC. Amino acids: CASSTSGASSSYNEQFF.

V gene TRBV7-3 combines with J gene TRBJ2-3, with TRBD2 as a possible D gene (5 bases). Germline lookup yields CDR1 SGHTA and CDR2 FQGTGA. The CDR3 extends over 16 amino acids. V lost 5 bases and J 2 bases, leaving 17 bases between the germline ends. CDR3 loop: CASSAGPASITDTQYF. CDR3 nucleotide sequence: TGTGCCAGCAGCGCCGGGCCTGCTAGCATCACAGATACGCAGTATTTT.

The chain couples TRBV11-2 to TRBJ2-7, with 7 bases aligning to TRBD1. This CDR3 is 15 amino acids long. Looked up from germline, CDR1 is SGHAT and CDR2 is FQNNGV. With 2 bases clipped from V and 2 bases from J, the junction kept 6 bases outside the gene matches. CDR3 DNA sequence: TGTGCCAGCAGCTTAATCGGGACAGCACCCTACGAGCAGTACTTC. Its translation is CASSLIGTAPYEQYF.

This clone was counted between two and nine times. The V and J genes are TRBV7-9 and TRBJ1-4, with D tentatively TRBD1 (5 bases). The V end was cut by 2 bases, the J end by 3 bases, with 7 bases between. This CDR3 contains 14 residues. Germline V gene data show CDR1 as SEHNR and CDR2 as FQNEAQ (reference sequence). CDR3 DNA sequence: TGTGCCAGCAGCTTACCGGGGGCTAATGAAAAACTGTTTTTT. It encodes CASSLPGANEKLFF.

CDR3 DNA sequence: TGTGCCAGCACTGTAGCGGGAGGTTATAATGAGCAGTTCTTC. As protein: CASTVAGGYNEQFF. The chain links TRBV18 to TRBJ2-1, with 10 bases that match TRBD2. Trimming removed 8 bases from V and 7 bases from J; junction bases left unmatched: 8. CDR3 size: 14 residues. The germline V gene encodes CDR1 KGHSH and CDR2 LQKENI.

The chain carries TRBV6-5 and TRBJ1-6; D unclear. The CDR3 totals 13 residues. The V end lost 8 bases, the J end lost 3 bases, and 8 bases lay between the germline ends. Per the germline V gene, CDR1 is MNHEY and CDR2 is SVGAGI. The CDR3 protein is CASGVNYNSPLHF. CDR3 sequence (DNA): TGTGCCAGCGGGGTTAACTATAATTCACCCCTCCACTTT.